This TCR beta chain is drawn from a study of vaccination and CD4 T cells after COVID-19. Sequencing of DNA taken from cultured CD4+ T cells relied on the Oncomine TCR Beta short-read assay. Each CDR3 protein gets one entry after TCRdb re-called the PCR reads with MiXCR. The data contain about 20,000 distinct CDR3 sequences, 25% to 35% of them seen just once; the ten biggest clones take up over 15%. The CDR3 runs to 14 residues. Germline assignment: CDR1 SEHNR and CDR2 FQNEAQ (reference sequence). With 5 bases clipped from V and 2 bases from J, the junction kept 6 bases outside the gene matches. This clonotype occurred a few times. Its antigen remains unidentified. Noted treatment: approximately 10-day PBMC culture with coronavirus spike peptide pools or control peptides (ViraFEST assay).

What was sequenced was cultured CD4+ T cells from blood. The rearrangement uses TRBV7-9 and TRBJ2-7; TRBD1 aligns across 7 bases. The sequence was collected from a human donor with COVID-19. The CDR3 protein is CASSPIQGTYEQYF. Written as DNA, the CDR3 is TGTGCCAGCAGCCCAATACAGGGGACCTACGAGCAGTACTTC.